Presented here are 20 T cell receptor beta chains from one specimen sequenced in a study of cytotoxic CD8 clonotypes in ibrutinib-treated CLL. The assay was immunoSEQ multiplex PCR, and TCRdb's table has in-frame clones only and misses some. This table holds approximately 210,000 clones, approximately 68% found once. The sample was PBMCs, taken after 24 months of ibrutinib treatment. The receptor set was obtained from a human donor with chronic lymphocytic leukemia.

This chain uses TRBV7-6 with TRBJ1-3, with D possibly TRBD1 on 5 matching bases. CDR3 length: 17 residues. The germline CDR1 and CDR2 sequences are SGHVS and FNYEAQ. Trimming took off 2 bases at V and 0 bases at J, with 14 bases between the two ends. CDR3: CASSLTGFVYSGNTIYF. The DNA for the CDR3 is TGTGCCAGCAGCTTAACAGGTTTTGTCTACTCTGGAAACACCATATATTTT. The full variable domain, completed using reference TRBV7-6 and TRBJ1-3, is GAGVSQSPRYKVTKRGQDVALRCDPISGHVSLYWYRQALGQGPEFLTYFNYEAQQDKSGLPNDRFSAERPEGSISTLTIQRTEQRDSAMYRCASSLTGFVYSGNTIYFGEGSWLTVV.

This clone was counted once. The J gene is TRBJ1-4, the V gene TRBV2; a possible D gene is TRBD1 (5 bases). CDR3 size: 13 residues. V lost 5 bases, J lost 6 bases, and 10 bases lay in between. The germline CDR1 and CDR2 sequences are SNHLY and FYNNEI. CDR3 sequence: CASSQGLDEKLFF. The CDR3 region has the DNA TGTGCCAGCAGTCAGGGATTGGATGAAAAACTGTTTTTT.

V is TRBV6-1 and J is TRBJ1-5; TRBD1 agrees at 8 bases. CDR3 length equals 17 residues. After removal of 3 bases from V and 4 bases from J, the junction contained 11 bases not matched to a gene. Germline-derived CDR1 and CDR2 are MNHNS and SASEGT. The CDR3 reads CASSDARTGMRNQPQHF. In nucleotides, the CDR3 is TGTGCCAGCAGTGATGCTAGGACAGGGATGAGAAATCAGCCCCAGCATTTT.

The chain links TRBV6-5 to TRBJ2-7; a possible D gene is TRBD1 (6 bases). There are 13 residues in the CDR3. V was cut by 6 bases and J by 2 bases, with 11 bases left in between. CDR1 is MNHEY and CDR2 is SVGAGI in the germline V gene. The CDR3 loop is CASRLGQPYEQYF. DNA of the CDR3: TGTGCCAGCAGACTCGGACAGCCCTACGAGCAGTACTTC.

This chain links TRBV7-9 with TRBJ1-4; 9 bases are shared with TRBD1. The CDR3 has 14 amino acids. Trimming cost V 5 bases and J 6 bases; bases outside gene matches: 4. The germline V gene encodes CDR1 SEHNR and CDR2 FQNEAQ (reference sequence). The CDR3 here is CASSNRDRDEKLFF. In DNA, the CDR3 is TGTGCCAGCAGCAACCGGGACAGGGATGAAAAACTGTTTTTT.

The chain is built from TRBV4-1 and TRBJ2-1; TRBD2 matches at 8 bases. CDR1 is MGHRA and CDR2 is YSYEKL in the germline V gene. The trim removed 1 base at V and 4 bases at J, leaving 6 bases unmatched. The CDR3 spans 16 residues. The CDR3 is CASSQGAGGRYNEQFF. The DNA of the CDR3 is TGCGCCAGCAGCCAAGGGGCCGGCGGGAGGTACAATGAGCAGTTCTTC.

J is TRBJ2-7 and V is TRBV25-1, with D perhaps matching TRBD1 or TRBD2 (5 bases each). CDR1 is MGHDK and CDR2 is SYGVNS in the germline V gene. This CDR3 has 12 residues. V was cut by 3 bases and J by 6 bases, with 9 bases left in between. The CDR3 DNA is TGTGCCAGCAGTGATCCCGGGACCGAGCAGTACTTC. Residues: CASSDPGTEQYF.

V usage is TRBV7-6 and J usage is TRBJ1-1; D is unresolved. Deletions cut 3 bases from V and 0 bases from J, with 11 bases between. This CDR3 is 15 amino acids long. Germline V CDR1 and CDR2: SGHVS, FNYEAQ. In nucleotides, the CDR3 is TGTGCCAGCAGCTTTTTGTCAGAAATGAACACTGAAGCTTTCTTT. Protein product: CASSFLSEMNTEAFF.

In this sample, this clone turned up once. This chain joins TRBV6-1 and TRBJ1-2; D perhaps matches TRBD1 (5 bases). The V end was cut by 0 bases, the J end by 8 bases, with 10 bases between. This CDR3 region has 13 residues. Germline V gene sequence: CDR1 MNHNS, CDR2 SASEGT. This chain's CDR3 is CASSEAGGSGYTF. The CDR3 bases are TGTGCCAGCAGTGAAGCGGGGGGAAGCGGCTACACCTTC.

CDR3 nucleotide sequence: TGTGCCTGGAGTGTGGGGCTGACTTCCTACGAGCAGTACTTC. It yields the protein CAWSVGLTSYEQYF. V gene TRBV30 combines with J gene TRBJ2-7, with TRBD1 as a possible D gene (5 bases). The germline V gene has CDR1 GTSNPN and CDR2 SVGIG (reference sequence). The V gene lost 0 bases and the J gene lost 1 base, with 10 bases spanning the gap. This CDR3 is 14 amino acids long.

The V gene is TRBV7-3, the J gene TRBJ2-1; TRBD2 aligns across 7 bases. CDR1 is SGHTA and CDR2 is FQGTGA in the germline V gene. V trimming: 5 bases; J trimming: 5 bases; junction bases outside the gene matches: 12. The CDR3 totals 16 residues. Written as DNA, the CDR3 is TGTGCCAGCAGCCAAACAAGCGGGATGGAGCACAATGAGCAGTTCTTC. Amino acid sequence: CASSQTSGMEHNEQFF.

The chain couples TRBV9 to TRBJ2-7, with D maybe TRBD1 (5 bases). This CDR3 has 14 amino acids. Trimming left V 1 base short and J 5 bases short, with 13 bases between. Germline V gives CDR1 SGDLS, CDR2 YYNGEE. CDR3: CASSVSQGWDEQYF. Written as DNA, the CDR3 is TGTGCCAGCAGCGTAAGCCAGGGTTGGGACGAGCAGTACTTC.

This clone occurred a few times. The genes are TRBV7-9 and TRBJ1-5; D unresolved. V was shortened by 2 bases and J by 7 bases, with 12 bases between the two germline ends. Looked up from germline, CDR1 is SEHNR and CDR2 is FQNEAQ (reference sequence). The CDR3 has 14 amino acids. The CDR3 bases are TGTGCCAGCAGCTTACAGGCGGACGGACAGCCCCAGCATTTT. It yields the protein CASSLQADGQPQHF.

The chain is built from TRBV7-9 and TRBJ1-2; no firm D call. CDR1 and CDR2 from the germline V gene are SEHNR and FQNEAQ (reference sequence). V was shortened by 3 bases and J by 0 bases, with 11 bases between the two germline ends. The CDR3 totals 15 residues. The CDR3 nucleotides read TGTGCCAGCAGCTTGTTTGCCAGCGCTAACTATGGCTACACCTTC. Protein: CASSLFASANYGYTF.

The chain has TRBV9 and TRBJ2-5; 12 positions agree with TRBD2. The germline CDR1 and CDR2 sequences are SGDLS and YYNGEE. The CDR3 covers 16 residues. V trimming: 4 bases; J trimming: 5 bases; junction bases outside the gene matches: 9. The CDR3 bases are TGTGCCAGCAGCTTCACCTCTAGCGGGAGGGCGGAGACCCAGTACTTC. Encoded protein: CASSFTSSGRAETQYF.

The gene calls are TRBV4-2 and TRBJ2-1; 12 bases line up with TRBD2. Germline V gene lookup returns CDR1 LGHNA and CDR2 YNFKEQ. This CDR3 contains 17 residues. V was pared by 0 bases and J by 5 bases, with 5 bases of the junction left unmatched. The CDR3 nucleotides are TGTGCCAGCAGCCAAGATTGGCTAGCGGGAGGGCACAATGAGCAGTTCTTC. It translates to CASSQDWLAGGHNEQFF.

V usage is TRBV28 and J usage is TRBJ2-1; tentatively, D is TRBD2 (6 bases). Per germline, CDR1 MDHEN and CDR2 SYDVKM. V was cut by 6 bases and J by 12 bases, with 15 bases left in between. The CDR3 totals 12 residues. Written as DNA, the CDR3 is TGTGCCAGCAGGTACCCGGGAGCGTCGCAGTTCTTC. Its translation is CASRYPGASQFF.

CDR3 DNA: TGTGCCAGCTCCCCCGCCCCCGATGATTATGGCTACACCTTC. Protein product: CASSPAPDDYGYTF. This chain links TRBV18 with TRBJ1-2; D is unresolved. Germline assignment: CDR1 KGHSH and CDR2 LQKENI. This CDR3 is built from 14 residues. V was clipped by 6 bases and J by 5 bases, with 16 bases between them. The variable domain in full, completed from reference TRBV18 and TRBJ1-2, reads NAGVMQNPRHLVRRRGQEARLRCSPMKGHSHVYWYRQLPEEGLKFMVYLQKENIIDESGMPKERFSAEFPKEGPSILRIQQVVRGDSAAYFCASSPAPDDYGYTFGSGTRLTVV.

This clone was seen just once. The V gene is TRBV7-8, the J gene TRBJ2-7; 7 bases match TRBD2. Germline CDR1 SGHVS, CDR2 FQNEAQ. Losses at the gene ends were 3 bases for V and 5 bases for J; bases not matched to a gene: 10. The CDR3 length is 15 residues. The CDR3 region has the DNA TGTGCCAGCAGCTTCGGACTAGTCCGGATCGACGAGCAGTACTTC. This gives the protein CASSFGLVRIDEQYF.

With respect to this clone: The junction departs from the called germline gene at one end, perhaps through a read error. The V gene is TRBV7-7, the J gene TRBJ2-2; D is ambiguous. This CDR3 is 14 amino acids long. Germline CDR1 SSHAT, CDR2 FNYEAQ (reference sequence). The CDR3 spells CASSLGSATGELFF. In DNA form, the CDR3 reads TGTGCTAGCAGCTTAGGTTCAGCGACCGGGGAGCTGTTTTTT.